The next 5 T cell receptor beta chains were all read from a single sample in a study of cytomegalovirus exposure and HLA in healthy donors (dated by TCRdb to about 2017). Library preparation was by the immunoSEQ multiplex PCR assay. The multiplex PCR relied on a mix of 60 forward primers for TCR Vbeta segments and 13 reverse primers for TCR Jbeta segments. Held by TCRdb, this immuneACCESS table contains in-frame sequences only and omits some clones. Under half of the omission traces to an unresolved V gene where checked; the cause of the rest is unknown. Recorded for this sample are about 100,000 clones; 75% to 90% of them occurred a single time. The ten most abundant clones make up 2.5% to 3% of the sample. Sequenced material: PBMCs. These receptors were taken from a man aged 40-49 years in good health and CMV-seronegative.

V usage is TRBV5-1 and J usage is TRBJ2-6; maybe TRBD1 (6 bases). Germline CDR1 is SGHRS and CDR2 is YFSETQ. CDR3 size: 17 residues. The V end was cut by 4 bases, the J end by 0 bases, with 14 bases between. The CDR3 DNA sequence: TGCGCCAGCAGCCCCCCGGACAGAAGCTCTGGGGCCAACGTCCTGACTTTC. Amino acid sequence: CASSPPDRSSGANVLTF.

The rearrangement uses TRBV27 and TRBJ1-2; TRBD1 agrees at 7 bases. This CDR3 contains 13 residues. The junction had 4 bases not matched to a gene; V was cut back by 6 bases and J by 3 bases. The germline V gene encodes CDR1 MNHEY and CDR2 SMNVEV (reference sequence). In DNA, the CDR3 is TGTGCCAGCAGAGAGGGGACAGACTATGGCTACACCTTC. Its protein product is CASREGTDYGYTF.

The V and J genes are TRBV30 and TRBJ1-1, with 7 bases aligning to TRBD1. The V gene's germline CDR1 is GTSNPN and CDR2 SVGIG (reference sequence). CDR3 length: 12 amino acids. The V gene end was trimmed by 4 bases and the J gene end by 4 bases; junction bases not matched to a gene: 3. CDR3 in amino acids: CAWKQGVTEAFF. The CDR3 region has the DNA TGTGCCTGGAAGCAGGGGGTCACTGAAGCTTTCTTT. The whole variable domain, remainder taken from reference TRBV30 and TRBJ1-1, is SQTIHQWPATLVQPVGSPLSLECTVEGTSNPNLYWYRQAAGRGLQLLFYSVGIGQISSEVPQNLSASRPQDRQFILSSKKLLLSDSGFYLCAWKQGVTEAFFGQGTRLTVV.

The V gene is TRBV9, the J gene TRBJ1-5, with D uncertain. Germline V CDR1 and CDR2: SGDLS, YYNGEE. Trimming removed 3 bases from V and 3 bases from J, with 10 bases in between. This CDR3 has 14 residues. The CDR3 protein is CASSDQVSNQPQHF. CDR3 in DNA: TGTGCCAGCAGCGATCAGGTTTCCAATCAGCCCCAGCATTTT.

This chain links TRBV6-5 with TRBJ1-1, with 11 bases matching TRBD1. The CDR3 is 13 residues long. The germline V gene encodes CDR1 MNHEY and CDR2 SVGAGI. V lost 6 bases to trimming and J lost 7 bases; unmatched junction nucleotides: 4. In DNA form, the CDR3 reads TGTGCCAGCAGGGGACAGGGGGATTTTGAAGCTTTCTTT. Translated: CASRGQGDFEAFF.